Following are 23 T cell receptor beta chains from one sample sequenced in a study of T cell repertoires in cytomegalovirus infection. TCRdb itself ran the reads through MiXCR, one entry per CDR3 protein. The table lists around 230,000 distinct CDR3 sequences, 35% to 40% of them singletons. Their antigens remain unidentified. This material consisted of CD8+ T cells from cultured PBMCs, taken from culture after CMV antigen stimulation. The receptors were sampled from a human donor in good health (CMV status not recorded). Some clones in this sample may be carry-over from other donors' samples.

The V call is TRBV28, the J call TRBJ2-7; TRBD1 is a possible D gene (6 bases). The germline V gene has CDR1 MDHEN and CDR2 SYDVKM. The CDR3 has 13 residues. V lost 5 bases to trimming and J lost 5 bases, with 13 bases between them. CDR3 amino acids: CASSPTGFNEQYF. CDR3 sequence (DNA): TGTGCCAGCAGTCCAACAGGGTTCAACGAGCAGTACTTC. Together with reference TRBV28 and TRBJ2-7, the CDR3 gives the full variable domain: DVKVTQSSRYLVKRTGEKVFLECVQDMDHENMFWYRQDPGLGLRLIYFSYDVKMKEKGDIPEGYSVSREKKERFSLILESASTNQTSMYLCASSPTGFNEQYFGPGTRLTVT.

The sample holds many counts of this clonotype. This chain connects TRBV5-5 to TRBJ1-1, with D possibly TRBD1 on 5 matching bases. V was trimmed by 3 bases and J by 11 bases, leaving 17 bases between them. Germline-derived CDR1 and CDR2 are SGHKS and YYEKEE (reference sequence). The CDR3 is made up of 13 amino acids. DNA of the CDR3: TGTGCCAGCAGCTCGGGGGTCCGTGGGTCGGCTTTCTTT. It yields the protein CASSSGVRGSAFF.

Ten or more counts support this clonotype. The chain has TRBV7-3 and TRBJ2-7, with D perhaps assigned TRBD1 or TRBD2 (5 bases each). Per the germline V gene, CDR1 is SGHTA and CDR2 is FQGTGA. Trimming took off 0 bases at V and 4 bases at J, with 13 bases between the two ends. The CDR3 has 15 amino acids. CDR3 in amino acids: CASSLTGTMNYEQYF. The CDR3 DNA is TGTGCCAGCAGCTTAACCGGGACGATGAATTACGAGCAGTACTTC.

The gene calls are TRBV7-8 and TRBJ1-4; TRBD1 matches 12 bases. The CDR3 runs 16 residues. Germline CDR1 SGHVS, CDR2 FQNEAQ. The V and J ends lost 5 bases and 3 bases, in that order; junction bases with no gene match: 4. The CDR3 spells CASSPGTGGSNEKLFF. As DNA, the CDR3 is TGTGCCAGCAGCCCCGGGACAGGGGGCTCTAATGAAAAACTGTTTTTT.

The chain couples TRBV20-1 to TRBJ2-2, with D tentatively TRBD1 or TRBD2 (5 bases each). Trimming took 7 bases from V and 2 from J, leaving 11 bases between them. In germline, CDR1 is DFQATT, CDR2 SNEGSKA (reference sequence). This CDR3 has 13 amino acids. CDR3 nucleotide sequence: TGCAGTGTGCCGGGACGAAACACCGGGGAGCTGTTTTTT. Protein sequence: CSVPGRNTGELFF.

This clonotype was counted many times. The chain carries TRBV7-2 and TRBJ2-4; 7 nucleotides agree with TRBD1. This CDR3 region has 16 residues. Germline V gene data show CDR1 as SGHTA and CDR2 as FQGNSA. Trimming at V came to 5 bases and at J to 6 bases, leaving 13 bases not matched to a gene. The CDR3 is CASSPVDRERGNIQYF. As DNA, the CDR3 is TGTGCCAGCAGCCCCGTCGACAGGGAACGAGGAAACATTCAGTACTTC.

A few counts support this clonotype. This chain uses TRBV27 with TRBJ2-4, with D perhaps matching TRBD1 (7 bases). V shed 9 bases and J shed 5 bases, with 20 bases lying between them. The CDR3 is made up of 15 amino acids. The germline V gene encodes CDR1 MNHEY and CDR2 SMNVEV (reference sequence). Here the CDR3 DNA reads TGTGCCAGTAGCCGGGGGACAGCCCCAGAAAACATTCAGTACTTC. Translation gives CASSRGTAPENIQYF.

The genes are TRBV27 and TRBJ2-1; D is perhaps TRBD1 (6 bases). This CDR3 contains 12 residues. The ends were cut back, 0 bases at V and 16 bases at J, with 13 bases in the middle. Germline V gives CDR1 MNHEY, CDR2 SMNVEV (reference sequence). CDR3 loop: CASSLSGQLLFF. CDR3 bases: TGTGCCAGCAGTTTATCAGGACAGTTGTTATTCTTC.

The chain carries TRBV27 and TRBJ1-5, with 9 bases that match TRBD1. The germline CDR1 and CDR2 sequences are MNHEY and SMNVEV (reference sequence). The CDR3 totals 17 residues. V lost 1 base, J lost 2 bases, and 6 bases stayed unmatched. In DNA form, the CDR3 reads TGTGCCAGCAGTTTATGGGCCGGGACAGGGCGCAATCAGCCCCAGCATTTT. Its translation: CASSLWAGTGRNQPQHF.

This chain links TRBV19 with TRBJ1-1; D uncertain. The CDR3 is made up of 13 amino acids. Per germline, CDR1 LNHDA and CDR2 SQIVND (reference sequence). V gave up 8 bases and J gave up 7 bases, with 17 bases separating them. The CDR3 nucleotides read TGTGCCAGTTTTAGACGGACGATGGATGAAGCTTTCTTT. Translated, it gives CASFRRTMDEAFF.

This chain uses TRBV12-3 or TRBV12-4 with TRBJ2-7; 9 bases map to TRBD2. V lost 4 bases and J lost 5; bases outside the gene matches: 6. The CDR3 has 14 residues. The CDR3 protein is CASSYSGSSHEQYF. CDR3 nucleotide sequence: TGTGCCAGCAGTTATAGCGGGAGTTCCCACGAGCAGTACTTC.

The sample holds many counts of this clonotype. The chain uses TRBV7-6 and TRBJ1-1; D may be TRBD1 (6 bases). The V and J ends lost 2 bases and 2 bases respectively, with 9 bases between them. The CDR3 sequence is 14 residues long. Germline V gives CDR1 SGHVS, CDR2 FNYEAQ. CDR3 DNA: TGTGCCAGCAGCTTATGGACAGCTAACACTGAAGCTTTCTTT. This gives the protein CASSLWTANTEAFF.

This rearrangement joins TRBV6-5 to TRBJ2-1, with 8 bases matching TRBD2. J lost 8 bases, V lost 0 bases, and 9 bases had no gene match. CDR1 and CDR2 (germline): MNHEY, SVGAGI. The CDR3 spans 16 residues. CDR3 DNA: TGTGCCAGCAGTTACTCTAGCGGGGTCCGACGGGATGAGCAGTTCTTC. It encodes CASSYSSGVRRDEQFF.

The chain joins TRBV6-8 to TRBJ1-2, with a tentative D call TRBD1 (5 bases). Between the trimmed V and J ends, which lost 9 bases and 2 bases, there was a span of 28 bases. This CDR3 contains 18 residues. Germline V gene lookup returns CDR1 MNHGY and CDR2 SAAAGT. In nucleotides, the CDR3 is TGTGCCAGACCTAATCGGGAGTTTGAGGGGCACTCGAACTATGGCTACACCTTC. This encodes CARPNREFEGHSNYGYTF.

For the CDR3, the DNA is TGTGCCAGCAGCTCCCCGGGAGCGGGGTATGAAACCCAGTACTTC. Translated: CASSSPGAGYETQYF. The genes are TRBV13 and TRBJ2-5; TRBD2 matches 7 bases. CDR1 is PRHDT, CDR2 FYEKMQ, per germline (reference sequence). J was trimmed by 8 bases and V by 4 bases; bases with no gene match: 13. The CDR3 consists of 15 residues. Based on the CDR3 plus reference TRBV13 and TRBJ2-5, the full variable domain is AAGVIQSPRHLIKEKRETATLKCYPIPRHDTVYWYQQGPGQDPQFLISFYEKMQSDKGSIPDRFSAQQFSDYHSELNMSSLELGDSALYFCASSSPGAGYETQYFGPGTRLLVL.

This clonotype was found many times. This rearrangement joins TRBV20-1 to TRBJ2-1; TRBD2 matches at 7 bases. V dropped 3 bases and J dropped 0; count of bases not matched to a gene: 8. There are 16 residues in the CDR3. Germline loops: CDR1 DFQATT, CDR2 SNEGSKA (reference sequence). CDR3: CSASLTGGFSYNEQFF. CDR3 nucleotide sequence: TGCAGTGCTAGCCTTACGGGAGGTTTCTCCTACAATGAGCAGTTCTTC.

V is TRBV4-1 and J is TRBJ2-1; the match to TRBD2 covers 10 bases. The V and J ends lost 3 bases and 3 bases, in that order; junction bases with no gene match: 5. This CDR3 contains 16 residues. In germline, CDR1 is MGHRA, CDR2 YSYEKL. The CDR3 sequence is CASSHQLAGHYNEQFF. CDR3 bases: TGCGCCAGCAGCCACCAACTAGCGGGACACTACAATGAGCAGTTCTTC.

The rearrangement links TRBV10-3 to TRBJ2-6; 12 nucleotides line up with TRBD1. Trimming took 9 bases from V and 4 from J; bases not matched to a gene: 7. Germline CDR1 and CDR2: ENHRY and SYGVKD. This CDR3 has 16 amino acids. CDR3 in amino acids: CAITGTGGAGANVLTF. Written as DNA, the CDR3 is TGTGCCATTACCGGGACAGGGGGCGCCGGGGCCAACGTCCTGACTTTC.

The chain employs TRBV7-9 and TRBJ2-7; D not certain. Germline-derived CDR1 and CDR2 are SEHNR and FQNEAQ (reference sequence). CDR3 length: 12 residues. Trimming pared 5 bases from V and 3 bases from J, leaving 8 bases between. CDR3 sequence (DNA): TGTGCCAGCAGCCCCTCCATCTACGAGCAGTACTTC. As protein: CASSPSIYEQYF.

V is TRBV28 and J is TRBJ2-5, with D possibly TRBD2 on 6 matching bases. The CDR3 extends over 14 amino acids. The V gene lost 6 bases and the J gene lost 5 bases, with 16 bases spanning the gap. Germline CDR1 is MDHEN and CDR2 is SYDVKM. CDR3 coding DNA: TGTGCCAGCAGCCGACAGCGGAGGGCCGAGACCCAGTACTTC. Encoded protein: CASSRQRRAETQYF.

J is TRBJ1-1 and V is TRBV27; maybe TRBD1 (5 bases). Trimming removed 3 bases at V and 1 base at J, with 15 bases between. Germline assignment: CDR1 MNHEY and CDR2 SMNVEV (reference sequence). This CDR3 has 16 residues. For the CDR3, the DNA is TGTGCCAGCAGTTTTTCGGGGGGATTAGGGAACACTGAAGCTTTCTTT. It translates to CASSFSGGLGNTEAFF.

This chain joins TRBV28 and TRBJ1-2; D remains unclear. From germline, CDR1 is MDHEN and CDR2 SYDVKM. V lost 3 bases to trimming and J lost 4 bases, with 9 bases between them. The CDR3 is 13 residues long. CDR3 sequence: CASSFHLSYGYTF. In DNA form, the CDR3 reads TGTGCCAGCAGTTTTCACCTCTCCTATGGCTACACCTTC.

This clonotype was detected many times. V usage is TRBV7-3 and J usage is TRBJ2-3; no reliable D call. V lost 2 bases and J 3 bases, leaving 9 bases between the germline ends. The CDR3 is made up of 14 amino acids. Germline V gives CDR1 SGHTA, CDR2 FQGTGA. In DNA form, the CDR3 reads TGTGCCAGCAGCTTAGGAATAGAAACAGATACGCAGTATTTT. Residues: CASSLGIETDTQYF.